The next 12 T cell receptor beta chains were all read from a single sample in a study of T cell repertoires in cytomegalovirus infection. One entry per CDR3 protein results from TCRdb running MiXCR on the reads. The table includes roughly 200,000 distinct CDR3 sequences, 17% detected once. The specimen was CD8+ T cells from PBMCs. These receptors were taken from a human donor in good health (CMV status not recorded). Some clones in this sample may be carry-over from other donors' samples.

The J gene is TRBJ2-2, the V gene TRBV4-3; D gene uncertain. V dropped 0 bases and J dropped 0 bases, with 8 bases sitting between them. Germline CDR1 LGHNA, CDR2 YSLEER. CDR3 length equals 16 residues. The CDR3 DNA reads TGCGCCAGCAGCCAAGAAAGGTGGACGAACACCGGGGAGCTGTTTTTT. As protein: CASSQERWTNTGELFF.

This clonotype was found many times. The chain combines TRBV7-2 with TRBJ2-1, with TRBD2 as a possible D gene (5 bases). Germline CDR1 SGHTA, CDR2 FQGNSA. Trimming shortened V by 0 bases and J by 10 bases, and 7 bases separated the two germline ends. The CDR3 sequence is 12 residues long. The CDR3, as DNA: TGTGCCAGCAGCTTAGCGGGAGCCGAGCAGTTCTTC. Translation: CASSLAGAEQFF.

The V call is TRBV28, the J call TRBJ1-1, with no clear D. V was shortened by 6 bases and J by 1 base, with 12 bases between the two germline ends. Per the germline V gene, CDR1 is MDHEN and CDR2 is SYDVKM. The CDR3 is made up of 14 amino acids. CDR3 in DNA: TGTGCCAGCAGGGTCCCTTACGGGAACACTGAAGCTTTCTTT. This translates into CASRVPYGNTEAFF.

This chain joins TRBV7-9 and TRBJ2-5; D gene uncertain. Germline CDR1 is SEHNR and CDR2 is FQNEAQ (reference sequence). V was trimmed by 3 bases and J by 1 base, leaving 9 bases between them. The CDR3 loop spans 14 amino acids. CDR3 nucleotides: TGTGCCAGCAGCTTGGAGACAAGCCAAGAGACCCAGTACTTC. This sequence encodes CASSLETSQETQYF.

This clonotype was observed a handful of times. The rearrangement uses TRBV6-1 and TRBJ1-2, with a weak D call TRBD1 (5 bases). Trimming shortened V by 6 bases and J by 4 bases, and 12 bases separated the two germline ends. The germline V gene encodes CDR1 MNHNS and CDR2 SASEGT. The CDR3 length is 13 residues. CDR3 amino acids: CASRQTESYGYTF. Here the CDR3 DNA reads TGTGCCAGCAGACAGACAGAATCCTATGGCTACACCTTC.

The chain links TRBV7-6 to TRBJ2-2; 9 nucleotides align to TRBD1. Trimming cost V 1 base and J 3 bases; bases outside gene matches: 0. The CDR3 sequence is 15 residues long. Germline V gives CDR1 SGHVS, CDR2 FNYEAQ. Here the CDR3 reads CASSLGDRDTGELFF. CDR3 DNA: TGTGCCAGCAGCTTAGGGGACAGGGACACCGGGGAGCTGTTTTTT.

This clonotype came up many times. This chain links TRBV5-6 with TRBJ1-2; D is perhaps TRBD1 (5 bases). Trimming took 1 base from V and 4 from J, leaving 11 bases between them. This CDR3 is built from 14 residues. Germline assignment: CDR1 SGHDT and CDR2 YYEEEE. The CDR3 nucleotides are TGTGCCAGCAGCTTGAGGGGAACTACCTATGGCTACACCTTC. Protein product: CASSLRGTTYGYTF.

The chain is built from TRBV6-2 or TRBV6-3 and TRBJ2-5; D is unclear. The V end was cut by 2 bases, the J end by 9 bases, with 10 bases between. Looked up from germline, CDR1 is MNHEY and CDR2 is SVGEGT. CDR3 length: 12 amino acids. In DNA, the CDR3 is TGTGCCAGCAGTTACACGACACCTTCCCAGTACTTC. Translated, it gives CASSYTTPSQYF.

V usage is TRBV7-2 and J usage is TRBJ1-1, with a weak D call TRBD1 (5 bases). Germline values: CDR1 SGHTA, CDR2 FQGNSA. V was cut by 5 bases and J by 2 bases, with 15 bases left in between. The CDR3 contains 15 residues. The CDR3 here is CASSPTGGANTEAFF. The CDR3 bases are TGTGCCAGCAGCCCCACCGGAGGGGCCAACACTGAAGCTTTCTTT.

This clonotype was detected a few times. V is TRBV10-3 and J is TRBJ2-1; 12 bases align to TRBD2. V dropped 0 bases and J dropped 10; count of bases not matched to a gene: 7. In germline, CDR1 is ENHRY, CDR2 SYGVKD. The CDR3 sequence is 16 residues long. CDR3 region: CAISESVPSGGDEQFF. CDR3 bases: TGTGCCATCAGTGAGTCAGTTCCTAGCGGGGGGGACGAGCAGTTCTTC.

This rearrangement joins TRBV2 to TRBJ1-1; weak D call: TRBD1 (5 bases). Trimming cost V 2 bases and J 3 bases, with 19 bases left between them. CDR1 and CDR2 (germline): SNHLY, FYNNEI. This CDR3 comprises 17 residues. The CDR3 reads CASSEIATAWGDTEAFF. The CDR3, as DNA: TGTGCCAGCAGTGAAATCGCGACAGCCTGGGGGGACACTGAAGCTTTCTTT.

This clonotype was seen more than once but under ten times. The V and J genes are TRBV7-9 and TRBJ2-3, with TRBD2 identical over 9 bases. CDR1 and CDR2 from the germline V gene are SEHNR and FQNEAQ (reference sequence). This CDR3 is built from 15 residues. The J segment lost 7 bases and the V segment lost 5 bases, leaving 10 bases of the junction unmatched. The CDR3 reads CASSRSTSGINTQYF. DNA of the CDR3: TGTGCCAGCAGCCGCTCGACTAGCGGAATTAATACGCAGTATTTT.